This section outlines one T cell receptor beta chain sequence together with its context. Its cognate antigen is unknown. This entry is derived from a study of blood T cells in healthy people across ages. For the study at large: About one barcoded beta molecule was captured per two T cells (by template switching).

Findings and limits, study-wide: While age rose, TCR beta diversity per million T cells dropped in a roughly linear way. Any conclusive comparison of naive versus antigen-experienced cells was prevented by using unsorted PBMCs.

The CDR3 covers 15 residues. V shed 1 base and J shed 4 bases, with 15 bases lying between them. Per germline, CDR1 SGHTS and CDR2 YDEGEE. Then a second PCR, running roughly 7 to 11 cycles, was carried out with a sample-barcoded 5' primer and a J-beta primer mix. Each cDNA molecule received a tag from a template-switch adaptor that had 12 random nucleotides. In TCRdb, the 5' RACE reads were re-called with MiXCR into one record per CDR3 protein. The sample records about 640,000 distinct CDR3 sequences, around 54% being singletons. This TCR was recovered from a man aged 55 to 70 in good health. Sequenced input: blood. The J gene is TRBJ2-7, the V gene TRBV5-8; no clear D gene. The CDR3 sequence: CASSLWEKGKYEQYF. The DNA for the CDR3 is TGTGCCAGCAGCTTGTGGGAAAAAGGGAAATACGAGCAGTACTTC.